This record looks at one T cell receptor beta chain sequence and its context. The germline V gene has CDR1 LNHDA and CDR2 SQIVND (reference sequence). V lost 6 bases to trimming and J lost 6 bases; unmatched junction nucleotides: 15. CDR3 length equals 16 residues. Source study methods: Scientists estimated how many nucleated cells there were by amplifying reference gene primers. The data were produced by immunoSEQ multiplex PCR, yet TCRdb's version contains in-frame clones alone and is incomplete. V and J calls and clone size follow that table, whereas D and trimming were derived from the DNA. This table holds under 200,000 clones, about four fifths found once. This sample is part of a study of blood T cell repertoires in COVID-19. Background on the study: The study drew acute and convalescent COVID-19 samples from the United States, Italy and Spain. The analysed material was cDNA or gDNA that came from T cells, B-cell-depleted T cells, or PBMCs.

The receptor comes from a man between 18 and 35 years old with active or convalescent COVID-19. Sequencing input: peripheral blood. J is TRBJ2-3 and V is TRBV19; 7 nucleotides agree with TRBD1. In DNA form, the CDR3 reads TGTGCCAGTAGGTTAACAGGGGCAGGATATCCGGATACGCAGTATTTT. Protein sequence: CASRLTGAGYPDTQYF.